The T cell receptor beta chain under discussion was sequenced for a study of T cell changes during pregnancy in multiple sclerosis. CDR1 is MNHEY and CDR2 is SVGAGI in the germline V gene. The ends were cut back, 6 bases at V and 7 bases at J, with 16 bases in the middle. The CDR3 consists of 15 residues. The repertoire was sequenced with immunoSEQ multiplex PCR; TCRdb's copy has only in-frame clones and lacks some. The table has about 100,000 clones, around 92% seen once. Sequenced here: peripheral blood, sampled after pregnancy. The TCR comes from a female donor with multiple sclerosis, enrolled in a pregnancy study. This rearrangement joins TRBV6-5 to TRBJ1-6; the D gene is possibly TRBD1 (6 bases). Here the CDR3 reads CASRSYRVKNSPLHF. The CDR3 DNA sequence: TGTGCCAGCAGATCTTACAGGGTAAAGAATTCACCCCTCCACTTT.